Listed below are T cell receptor beta chains from one sample, sequenced in a study of T cells in localized non-small cell lung cancer. The method was immunoSEQ multiplex PCR; TCRdb's version includes in-frame clones alone and lacks a portion of them. The profile shows 30,000 to 40,000 clones, about 80% of them singletons. The sequencing here drew on peripheral blood, taken before any cancer treatment. The receptors were gathered from a male donor aged 60 or over with stage II squamous cell lung carcinoma. The CDR3 runs from the conserved cysteine through the conserved F or W. D genes are given only for firm matches. Size is omitted from some rows. Given values are once, few, many or a class for expanded clones.

.,TRBJ2-5,TRBV7-9,.,TGTGCCAGCAGCTTGAGTAGTGCGGACCTGACCCAGTACTTC,CASSLSSADLTQYF
.,TRBJ2-1,TRBV5-1,.,TGCGCCAGCAGCTTGGAACCGTCCGGGAATGAGCAGTTCTTC,CASSLEPSGNEQFF
.,TRBJ2-7,TRBV11-2,TRBD1,TGTGCCAGCAGCTTACAGGCTGGGACAGGACTAACCTACGAGCAGTACTTC,CASSLQAGTGLTYEQYF
few,TRBJ1-6,TRBV2,TRBD1,TGTGCCAGCAGTATGACAGGGCCGGTAGAATCACCCCTCCACTTT,CASSMTGPVESPLHF
.,TRBJ2-2,TRBV5-1,TRBD2,TGCGCCAGCAGCTACGGCGGGGGGGCCAACACCGGGGAGCTGTTTTTT,CASSYGGGANTGELFF
.,TRBJ2-1,TRBV10-1,.,TGCGCCAGCAGTGAGAGTCGGGTTGACAATGAGCAGTTCTTC,CASSESRVDNEQFF
.,TRBJ2-2,TRBV6-5,.,TGTGCCAGCAGTTACCAGCCGTCGAACACCGGGGAGCTGTTTTTT,CASSYQPSNTGELFF
.,TRBJ1-4,TRBV18,.,TGTGCCAGCTCACCACGAGAGGGGGCAACTAATGAAAAACTGTTTTTT,CASSPREGATNEKLFF
few,TRBJ1-1,TRBV14,.,TGTGCCAGCAGCCTAGGGGGGAGAAACACTGAAGCTTTCTTT,CASSLGGRNTEAFF
.,TRBJ1-1,TRBV10-2,.,TGCGCCAGCACCGAAGTCCCTGGGACTGAAGCTTTCTTT,CASTEVPGTEAFF
.,TRBJ1-5,TRBV18,TRBD1,TGTGCCAGCTCACCACCAGGCAGGGGGCCCGGTCAGCCCCAGCATTTT,CASSPPGRGPGQPQHF
.,TRBJ2-3,TRBV18,TRBD1,TGTGCCAGCTCACCTATCCAGACAGGGCCAGATACGCAGTATTTT,CASSPIQTGPDTQYF
.,TRBJ2-7,TRBV29-1,TRBD2,TGCAGCGTTACTAGCGGGGGTCCTTACGAGCAGTACTTC,CSVTSGGPYEQYF
.,TRBJ2-1,TRBV7-8,TRBD2,TGTGCCAGCAGCTTAGAGCCTGGCGGGGGGGCGGGGAATGAGCAGTTCTTC,CASSLEPGGGAGNEQFF
few,TRBJ1-2,TRBV7-9,.,TGTGCCAGCAGCTTAATTCCGCAGGATTGGTATGGCTACACCTTC,CASSLIPQDWYGYTF
.,TRBJ2-5,TRBV6-5,TRBD1,TGTGCCAGCAGCACCGGGACAGGGGGAGAAGAGACCCAGTACTTC,CASSTGTGGEETQYF
.,TRBJ2-7,TRBV20-1,.,TGCAGTGGAAAGGTGGCCTACGAGCAGTACTTC,CSGKVAYEQYF
.,TRBJ1-5,TRBV6-6,.,TGTGCCAGCAGTAAGGAACCCCCGAGGCCCCAGCATTTT,CASSKEPPRPQHF
.,TRBJ1-4,TRBV6-6,TRBD1,TGTGCCAGCAGTACTTTGGACAGGGTCGACGAAAAACTGTTTTTT,CASSTLDRVDEKLFF
.,TRBJ1-3,TRBV4-1,.,TGCGCCAGCAGCCAAGTAGGGGGGAAAGGAAACACCATATATTTT,CASSQVGGKGNTIYF
once,TRBJ2-3,TRBV28,.,TGTGCCAGCAGTCCCCGGGGGGCGGATACGCAGTATTTT,CASSPRGADTQYF
.,TRBJ2-7,TRBV11-3,.,TGTGCCAGCAGCTTGGACCAGACTAGAGCCTACGAGCAGTACTTC,CASSLDQTRAYEQYF
.,TRBJ2-7,TRBV7-9,.,TGTGCCAGCAGCTTAGGGGACGGATACGAGCAGTACTTC,CASSLGDGYEQYF
.,TRBJ2-1,TRBV5-1,.,TGCGCCAGCAGCCCTACGGGGGTCTCCTACAATGAGCAGTTCTTC,CASSPTGVSYNEQFF
.,TRBJ2-1,TRBV5-1,TRBD2,TGCGCCAGCAGCGAGGCTAGCGGGAGCGATGAGCAGTTCTTC,CASSEASGSDEQFF
few,TRBJ1-1,TRBV6-1,.,TGTGCCAGCAGCACAGTCGGTACGAACACTGAAGCTTTCTTT,CASSTVGTNTEAFF
.,TRBJ2-1,TRBV2,.,TGTGCCAGCAGTGGACTGTTAGGGGGGAATGAGCAGTTCTTC,CASSGLLGGNEQFF
.,TRBJ2-5,TRBV30,.,TGTGCCTGGAGTGGCGGGTTCAAGACCCAGTACTTC,CAWSGGFKTQYF
.,TRBJ1-3,TRBV6-1,.,TGTGCCAGCAGTGCCGGGACAAATAGAGGAAACACCATATATTTT,CASSAGTNRGNTIYF
.,TRBJ2-3,TRBV2,.,TGTGCCAGCAGTGTCAGGGGCGGGGGAGATACGCAGTATTTT,CASSVRGGGDTQYF
once,TRBJ2-3,TRBV9,TRBD1,TGTGCCAGCAGCGCAGGACAGGGAGAGGGCACAGATACGCAGTATTTT,CASSAGQGEGTDTQYF
.,TRBJ2-2,TRBV5-4,.,TGTGCCAGCAGCTTGGCCCGGGCCGGGGAGCTGTTTTTT,CASSLARAGELFF
.,TRBJ1-2,TRBV6-6,TRBD1,TGTGCCAGCCGACAGGGAGGACTCTATGGCTACACCTTC,CASRQGGLYGYTF
once,TRBJ1-6,TRBV5-5,TRBD1,TGTGCCAGCAGCTTGGCGCAGGGGGCCCTTAATTCACCCCTCCACTTT,CASSLAQGALNSPLHF
.,TRBJ2-3,TRBV4-2,.,TGTGCCAGCAGCCAGGAGAGCCATATTATTACGCAGTATTTT,CASSQESHIITQYF
.,TRBJ2-1,TRBV6-4,TRBD2,TGTGCCAGCAGTCCCCCGGGACTAACAGGCGATGAGCAGTTCTTC,CASSPPGLTGDEQFF
.,TRBJ1-1,TRBV7-9,.,TGTGCCAGCAGCTCCCTGTTGATTTTGAACACTGAAGCTTTCTTT,CASSSLLILNTEAFF
.,TRBJ1-1,TRBV6-5,.,TGTGCCAGCTTCCAAATGCTGGGGACGAACACTGAAGCTTTCTTT,CASFQMLGTNTEAFF